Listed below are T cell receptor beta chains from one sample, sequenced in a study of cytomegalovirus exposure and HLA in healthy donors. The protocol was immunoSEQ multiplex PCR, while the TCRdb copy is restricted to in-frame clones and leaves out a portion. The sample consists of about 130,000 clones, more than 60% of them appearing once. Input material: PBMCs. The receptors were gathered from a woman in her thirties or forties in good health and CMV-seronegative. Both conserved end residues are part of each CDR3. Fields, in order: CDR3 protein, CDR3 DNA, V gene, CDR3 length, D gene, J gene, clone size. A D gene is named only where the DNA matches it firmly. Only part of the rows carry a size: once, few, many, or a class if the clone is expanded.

CDR3aa: CASSLADRLSYEQYF
CDR3nt: TGTGCCAGCAGTTTAGCCGACAGGTTATCCTACGAGCAGTACTTC
v_gene: TRBV27
len: 15
d_gene: .
j_gene: TRBJ2-7
abundance: .

CDR3aa: CASARDRGLTEAFF
CDR3nt: TGTGCCAGTGCGAGGGACAGGGGTTTAACTGAAGCTTTCTTT
v_gene: TRBV6-1
len: 14
d_gene: TRBD1
j_gene: TRBJ1-1
abundance: .

CDR3aa: CASREQGSYNEQFF
CDR3nt: TGTGCCAGCAGAGAGCAGGGCTCCTACAATGAGCAGTTCTTC
v_gene: TRBV28
len: 14
d_gene: .
j_gene: TRBJ2-1
abundance: .

CDR3aa: CASSMRVSGEQYF
CDR3nt: TGTGCCAGCTCCATGAGGGTTTCAGGTGAGCAGTACTTC
v_gene: TRBV27
len: 13
d_gene: .
j_gene: TRBJ2-7
abundance: .

CDR3aa: CASSGLAADTQYF
CDR3nt: TGTGCCAGCAGCGGACTAGCAGCAGATACGCAGTATTTT
v_gene: TRBV28
len: 13
d_gene: TRBD2
j_gene: TRBJ2-3
abundance: .

CDR3aa: CASRDRDNSPLHF
CDR3nt: TGTGCCAGCAGGGACAGGGATAATTCACCCCTCCACTTT
v_gene: TRBV6-6
len: 13
d_gene: TRBD1
j_gene: TRBJ1-6
abundance: .

CDR3aa: CATSRQVYRTGELFF
CDR3nt: TGTGCCACCAGCAGACAGGTGTATCGAACCGGGGAGCTGTTTTTT
v_gene: TRBV15
len: 15
d_gene: .
j_gene: TRBJ2-2
abundance: .

CDR3aa: CASSGEGWEQYF
CDR3nt: TGCGCCAGCAGCGGTGAGGGCTGGGAGCAGTACTTC
v_gene: TRBV5-1
len: 12
d_gene: .
j_gene: TRBJ2-5
abundance: .

CDR3aa: CASGDRINTEAFF
CDR3nt: TGTGCCAGTGGGGACAGAATAAACACTGAAGCTTTCTTT
v_gene: TRBV6-5
len: 13
d_gene: TRBD1
j_gene: TRBJ1-1
abundance: .

CDR3aa: CASSSIGNTIYF
CDR3nt: TGTGCCAGCAGCTCAATTGGAAACACCATATATTTT
v_gene: TRBV7-9
len: 12
d_gene: .
j_gene: TRBJ1-3
abundance: .

CDR3aa: CASSPAPRGGETQYF
CDR3nt: TGTGCCAGCAGCCCTGCTCCTAGGGGGGGGGAGACCCAGTACTTC
v_gene: TRBV11-2
len: 15
d_gene: .
j_gene: TRBJ2-5
abundance: .

CDR3aa: CASSADWHPYEQYF
CDR3nt: TGTGCCAGCAGCGCCGACTGGCACCCCTACGAGCAGTACTTC
v_gene: TRBV2
len: 14
d_gene: .
j_gene: TRBJ2-7
abundance: .

CDR3aa: CASRWQGQSSYGYTF
CDR3nt: TGTGCCAGCAGATGGCAGGGGCAATCATCTTATGGCTACACCTTC
v_gene: TRBV6-6
len: 15
d_gene: .
j_gene: TRBJ1-2
abundance: few

CDR3aa: CASSSSLETQYF
CDR3nt: TGTGCCAGCTCATCTAGTTTGGAGACCCAGTACTTC
v_gene: TRBV18
len: 12
d_gene: .
j_gene: TRBJ2-5
abundance: .

CDR3aa: CASSLSQAGGYEQYF
CDR3nt: TGTGCCAGCAGTTTATCCCAAGCGGGAGGCTACGAGCAGTACTTC
v_gene: TRBV27
len: 15
d_gene: TRBD2
j_gene: TRBJ2-7
abundance: once

CDR3aa: CSVEEGQGAKDGYTF
CDR3nt: TGCAGCGTTGAAGAGGGACAGGGGGCGAAAGACGGCTACACCTTC
v_gene: TRBV29-1
len: 15
d_gene: TRBD1
j_gene: TRBJ1-2
abundance: .

CDR3aa: CASRTDTTYEQYF
CDR3nt: TGTGCCAGCAGAACTGACACCACCTACGAGCAGTACTTC
v_gene: TRBV2
len: 13
d_gene: .
j_gene: TRBJ2-7
abundance: .

CDR3aa: CASSQGGFLAGASYEQYF
CDR3nt: TGCGCCAGCAGCCAAGGGGGCTTTCTAGCGGGAGCATCCTACGAGCAGTACTTC
v_gene: TRBV4-1
len: 18
d_gene: TRBD2
j_gene: TRBJ2-7
abundance: .

CDR3aa: CASSPRRGSIRNTEAFF
CDR3nt: TGTGCCAGCAGCCCGAGGAGGGGTAGCATTCGAAACACTGAAGCTTTCTTT
v_gene: TRBV28
len: 17
d_gene: .
j_gene: TRBJ1-1
abundance: .

CDR3aa: CASSGGLPLNTGELFF
CDR3nt: TGCGCCAGCAGCGGGGGACTACCCTTGAACACCGGGGAGCTGTTTTTT
v_gene: TRBV5-1
len: 16
d_gene: TRBD2
j_gene: TRBJ2-2
abundance: .

CDR3aa: CASSHRGFAGELFF
CDR3nt: TGTGCCAGCAGCCATAGGGGGTTCGCCGGGGAGCTGTTTTTT
v_gene: TRBV7-8
len: 14
d_gene: .
j_gene: TRBJ2-2
abundance: .

CDR3aa: CASSETPPGTAHLNNQPQHF
CDR3nt: TGTGCCAGCAGTGAAACCCCGCCCGGGACAGCCCATTTAAACAATCAGCCCCAGCATTTT
v_gene: TRBV2
len: 20
d_gene: TRBD1
j_gene: TRBJ1-5
abundance: .

CDR3aa: CASSEQVNEQFF
CDR3nt: TGTGCCAGCAGCGAACAAGTCAATGAGCAGTTCTTC
v_gene: TRBV5-4
len: 12
d_gene: .
j_gene: TRBJ2-1
abundance: .

CDR3aa: CASSPWTTSGISSGANVLTF
CDR3nt: TGTGCCAGCTCACCATGGACGACTAGCGGAATAAGCTCTGGGGCCAACGTCCTGACTTTC
v_gene: TRBV18
len: 20
d_gene: TRBD2
j_gene: TRBJ2-6
abundance: .

CDR3aa: CASSLDPVNTEAFF
CDR3nt: TGTGCCAGCAGCTTAGATCCGGTTAACACTGAAGCTTTCTTT
v_gene: TRBV7-9
len: 14
d_gene: .
j_gene: TRBJ1-1
abundance: .

CDR3aa: CASSLGGQGSTGELFF
CDR3nt: TGTGCCAGCAGCTTAGGGGGCCAGGGAAGCACCGGGGAGCTGTTTTTT
v_gene: TRBV7-8
len: 16
d_gene: .
j_gene: TRBJ2-2
abundance: .

CDR3aa: CASSQVPQEAFF
CDR3nt: TGCGCCAGCAGCCAAGTACCCCAGGAAGCTTTCTTT
v_gene: TRBV4-1
len: 12
d_gene: .
j_gene: TRBJ1-1
abundance: few

CDR3aa: CASSKWTGEDQPQHF
CDR3nt: TGTGCCAGTAGTAAGTGGACAGGGGAGGATCAGCCCCAGCATTTT
v_gene: TRBV19
len: 15
d_gene: TRBD1
j_gene: TRBJ1-5
abundance: .

CDR3aa: CASSFENRDGELFF
CDR3nt: TGCGCCAGCAGCTTTGAAAATCGGGACGGGGAGCTGTTTTTT
v_gene: TRBV5-1
len: 14
d_gene: .
j_gene: TRBJ2-2
abundance: .

CDR3aa: CASSLGPRGAENEQFF
CDR3nt: TGTGCCAGCAGCTTAGGTCCCAGGGGGGCCGAAAATGAGCAGTTCTTC
v_gene: TRBV7-2
len: 16
d_gene: .
j_gene: TRBJ2-1
abundance: .

CDR3aa: CASSTGLAGGGSYNEQFF
CDR3nt: TGTGCCAGCAGTACGGGACTAGCGGGAGGGGGGTCCTACAATGAGCAGTTCTTC
v_gene: TRBV28
len: 18
d_gene: TRBD2
j_gene: TRBJ2-1
abundance: .

CDR3aa: CASSSLLGRNEQFF
CDR3nt: TGTGCCAGCAGTTCCCTACTAGGGCGGAATGAGCAGTTCTTC
v_gene: TRBV27
len: 14
d_gene: .
j_gene: TRBJ2-1
abundance: .

CDR3aa: CASSIGGTEMNDEQFF
CDR3nt: TGTGCCAGTAGTATAGGGGGGACAGAGATGAACGATGAGCAGTTCTTC
v_gene: TRBV19
len: 16
d_gene: TRBD1
j_gene: TRBJ2-1
abundance: .

CDR3aa: CASSFGTTYNEQFF
CDR3nt: TGTGCCAGCAGCTTTGGCACTACCTACAATGAGCAGTTCTTC
v_gene: TRBV7-6
len: 14
d_gene: .
j_gene: TRBJ2-1
abundance: .

CDR3aa: CASSERRGLSSYNEQFF
CDR3nt: TGTGCCAGTAGTGAACGGCGGGGACTGAGCTCCTACAATGAGCAGTTCTTC
v_gene: TRBV19
len: 17
d_gene: .
j_gene: TRBJ2-1
abundance: .

CDR3aa: CASSLKVGESPLHF
CDR3nt: TGTGCCAGCAGTTTAAAAGTCGGGGAATCACCCCTCCACTTT
v_gene: TRBV27
len: 14
d_gene: .
j_gene: TRBJ1-6
abundance: few

CDR3aa: CGSSTVVGGGEQFF
CDR3nt: TGCGGAAGTTCTACCGTTGTGGGGGGGGGCGAGCAGTTCTTC
v_gene: TRBV5-1
len: 14
d_gene: .
j_gene: TRBJ2-1
abundance: .

CDR3aa: CASSPRGSVQETQYF
CDR3nt: TGTGCCAGCTCACCAAGGGGCAGTGTTCAAGAGACCCAGTACTTC
v_gene: TRBV18
len: 15
d_gene: .
j_gene: TRBJ2-5
abundance: .

CDR3aa: CASSEQQGATEAFF
CDR3nt: TGTGCCAGCAGTGAGCAACAGGGGGCGACTGAAGCTTTCTTT
v_gene: TRBV6-5
len: 14
d_gene: TRBD1
j_gene: TRBJ1-1
abundance: .

CDR3aa: CASSPSGRSPNEQFF
CDR3nt: TGTGCCAGCAGCCCTAGCGGGAGGTCGCCTAATGAGCAGTTCTTC
v_gene: TRBV28
len: 15
d_gene: TRBD2
j_gene: TRBJ2-1
abundance: .

CDR3aa: CASSRQDLGNTIYF
CDR3nt: TGTGCCAGCAGCCGTCAGGATTTGGGAAACACCATATATTTT
v_gene: TRBV7-8
len: 14
d_gene: .
j_gene: TRBJ1-3
abundance: .

CDR3aa: CASSFGGPGNTIYF
CDR3nt: TGTGCCAGCAGTTTTGGAGGGCCCGGAAACACCATATATTTT
v_gene: TRBV27
len: 14
d_gene: .
j_gene: TRBJ1-3
abundance: .

CDR3aa: CASSQELMSSGNTIYF
CDR3nt: TGTGCCAGCAGCCAAGAATTGATGAGCTCTGGAAACACCATATATTTT
v_gene: TRBV14
len: 16
d_gene: .
j_gene: TRBJ1-3
abundance: .

CDR3aa: CATTPGTNTDTQYF
CDR3nt: TGTGCCACCACCCCAGGGACTAACACAGATACGCAGTATTTT
v_gene: TRBV19
len: 14
d_gene: TRBD2
j_gene: TRBJ2-3
abundance: once

CDR3aa: CATKWAGGRIEKLFF
CDR3nt: TGTGCCACCAAATGGGCTGGAGGGCGGATCGAAAAACTGTTTTTT
v_gene: TRBV15
len: 15
d_gene: .
j_gene: TRBJ1-4
abundance: .

CDR3aa: CASSPGQGGGNTIYF
CDR3nt: TGTGCCAGCTCACCGGGACAGGGAGGCGGAAACACCATATATTTT
v_gene: TRBV18
len: 15
d_gene: TRBD1
j_gene: TRBJ1-3
abundance: .

CDR3aa: CASSQARGGAKNIQYF
CDR3nt: TGTGCCAGCAGTCAGGCCCGGGGGGGAGCCAAAAACATTCAGTACTTC
v_gene: TRBV28
len: 16
d_gene: TRBD2
j_gene: TRBJ2-4
abundance: few

CDR3aa: CASSQGGQGLINYEQYF
CDR3nt: TGCGCCAGCAGCCAGGGAGGGCAGGGGCTAATCAACTACGAGCAGTACTTC
v_gene: TRBV4-1
len: 17
d_gene: .
j_gene: TRBJ2-7
abundance: .

CDR3aa: CASSVSLEYTGELFF
CDR3nt: TGTGCCAGCAGTGTTAGCCTAGAGTACACCGGGGAGCTGTTTTTT
v_gene: TRBV6-1
len: 15
d_gene: .
j_gene: TRBJ2-2
abundance: few

CDR3aa: CATEGEGGEKLFF
CDR3nt: TGTGCCACCGAGGGGGAGGGCGGTGAAAAACTGTTTTTT
v_gene: TRBV28
len: 13
d_gene: .
j_gene: TRBJ1-4
abundance: .

CDR3aa: CASSLTAGTEAFF
CDR3nt: TGTGCCAGCAGTTTAACGGCAGGGACTGAAGCTTTCTTT
v_gene: TRBV27
len: 13
d_gene: .
j_gene: TRBJ1-1
abundance: .

CDR3aa: CASSWTTSGGSETQYF
CDR3nt: TGCGCCAGCAGCTGGACCACTAGCGGGGGTTCAGAGACCCAGTACTTC
v_gene: TRBV5-1
len: 16
d_gene: TRBD2
j_gene: TRBJ2-5
abundance: .

CDR3aa: CAGSGLAGNIQYF
CDR3nt: TGTGCCGGATCGGGACTAGCGGGAAACATTCAGTACTTC
v_gene: TRBV30
len: 13
d_gene: TRBD2
j_gene: TRBJ2-4
abundance: .